Judged by abundance, the clone carrying this TCR beta chain is medium-sized. Its antigen is as yet unknown. With 32 V and 13 J primers, multiplex PCR amplified the TCR beta CDR3. One entry per CDR3 protein results from TCRdb running MiXCR on the multiplex PCR reads. Of under 2,500 distinct CDR3 sequences listed, about a quarter were seen once; the top ten hold approximately 8.3%. Template input, which was bulk tumor genomic DNA, totaled 600 to 700 ng per sample. Each primary tumor yielded several biopsies, collected far apart from one another at surgery. Undergoing curative surgery were patients whose non-small cell lung cancer was untreated and newly diagnosed. The sample belongs to a study of immune heterogeneity within non-small cell lung tumors. The study, taken as a whole, reports: Different tumor locations in one patient shared dominant CDR3 beta clonotypes yet harbored unique high-frequency clones. For the most part, the T-cell receptor beta clonotypes present at high frequency were distinct from one individual patient to the next.

This receptor was taken from a woman aged 60-75 years with non-small cell lung cancer. The sequencing sample was made of lung tumor tissue.

The CDR3 loop is CASSSIYEQYF. The CDR3 DNA reads TGTGCCAGCAGTTCTATCTACGAGCAGTACTTC. V is TRBV6-1 and J is TRBJ2-7; no clear D. With 5 bases removed from V and 3 bases from J, the gap between germline ends came to 5 bases. Germline CDR1 MNHNS, CDR2 SASEGT. The CDR3 is 11 amino acids.